This entry describes one T cell receptor (beta chain). These data are taken from a study of blood T cell repertoires in COVID-19. About the study: Some COVID-19 samples were acute and others convalescent; all came from the United States, Italy and Spain.

The CDR3 contains 16 residues. V lost 2 bases to trimming and J lost 11 bases, with 22 bases between them. In germline, CDR1 is MNHNS, CDR2 SASEGT. Libraries were prepared by immunoSEQ multiplex PCR; TCRdb keeps only in-frame clonotypes and omits some of them. The sample comprises 250,000 to 300,000 clones, roughly 80% of which are singletons, and 5% rests with the top ten. Input material: PBMCs or T cells enriched from blood (not recorded which). The rearrangement joins TRBV6-1 to TRBJ1-3; D is ambiguous. The sequence was collected from a man in his forties or fifties who had been exposed to COVID-19. The CDR3 here is CASSELGWEAGFPIYF. For the CDR3, the DNA is TGTGCCAGCAGTGAACTCGGTTGGGAGGCCGGATTCCCCATATATTTT.